Listed below are T cell receptor beta chains from one sample, sequenced in a study of T cells in Graves' hyperthyroidism and ophthalmopathy. MiXCR, run by TCRdb on the multiplex PCR reads, gives a single entry per CDR3 protein. The sample lists around 700,000 distinct CDR3 sequences; roughly 32% were seen once. Input material: blood. All receptors derive from a woman between 40 and 50 years old with Graves' hyperthyroidism. CDR3s leave out the opening cysteine and the closing phenylalanine or tryptophan. The D gene is left open where the match is weak. The size of a clone is reported for some rows only, either as once, few or many, or as a class for expanded clones.

NA	TRBV7-2	many	ASSLGAGLSYEQY
NA	TRBV11-2	few	ASSFIKGRNEQY
NA	TRBV15	many	ATSRDRINEKLF
TRBD1	TRBV2	once	AWSGQGAHGYT
NA	TRBV7-2	NA	ARTRGDGLPTLRGPQH
NA	TRBV10-3	many	AISAGTSLNYGYT
NA	TRBV10-3	NA	AIRDRSNYGYT
NA	TRBV10-1	NA	ASSPQKSTEAF
NA	TRBV20-1	many	SARGVTGLSYEQY
NA	TRBV7-2	many	ASTGDLYWGYT
NA	TRBV2	many	ARSDKVGYNSPLH
NA	TRBV7-9	NA	ASSAEGRRGQY
NA	TRBV25-1	many	ASSLNSNSPLH
NA	TRBV15	many	ATSRDKVAGANVLT
TRBD1	TRBV12-3/TRBV12-4	NA	ASSYAGTASTSGNTIY
TRBD1	TRBV12-3/TRBV12-4	many	ASRSTGAPSGT
NA	TRBV6-5	many	ASSPRIHEKLF
NA	TRBV7-9	NA	ASSRGLEEGYT
NA	TRBV6-5	few	ASRSGTYSDQY
TRBD1	TRBV7-2	NA	ASSLMGQANEKLF
NA	TRBV20-1	many	SARNLPNYGYT
NA	TRBV15	many	ATSFQDSLPYEQY